Listed here are 16 T cell receptor beta chains from one sample, sequenced in a study of regulatory T cells in long-lasting Graves disease. Time point noted: newly diagnosed GD, antithyroid drugs for less than 3 months. PBMC RNA served as the TCR library source. HTBI primers from iRepertoire and Arm-PCR of CDR3 regions yielded the TCR beta libraries. TCRdb fed the multiplex PCR reads into MiXCR, producing one record per CDR3 protein. There are 550,000 or so distinct CDR3 sequences in the sample; approximately 12% occur only once, and 7.5% to 9% lies in the top ten. The data also belong to a second study, concerning T cells in Graves' hyperthyroidism and ophthalmopathy.

The sequences come from peripheral blood mononuclear cells (PBMCs), collected at new diagnosis, from a patient treated with antithyroid drugs. These receptors all stem from a woman aged 30 to 39 with Graves disease.

The table lists this clonotype with many counts. This chain uses TRBV29-1 with TRBJ2-1; D unresolved. The CDR3 has 13 amino acids. V was pared by 1 base and J by 10 bases, with 14 bases between. Germline V gene data show CDR1 as SQVTM and CDR2 as ANQGSEA. As DNA, the CDR3 is TGCAGCGTTGAAGGTGTGACGGTCTTCGAGCAGTTCTTC. Translating it yields CSVEGVTVFEQFF.

CDR3 sequence reads: CASSVRTGNEQYF. CDR3 DNA sequence: TGTGCCAGTAGTGTACGGACAGGGAACGAGCAGTACTTC. This chain uses TRBV19 with TRBJ2-7; 8 bases line up with TRBD1. Germline CDR1 and CDR2: LNHDA and SQIVND (reference sequence). V shed 5 bases and J 5 bases; nucleotides not matched to a gene: 5. The CDR3 sequence is 13 residues long.

This clonotype was recorded a few times. The gene calls are TRBV3-1 and TRBJ1-1, with 7 bases aligning to TRBD1. The CDR3 has 14 residues. Germline V gene lookup returns CDR1 LGHDT and CDR2 YNNKEL (reference sequence). Trimming took 7 bases from V and 2 from J; bases not matched to a gene: 7. The CDR3 DNA is TGTGCCAGCATCCCTTCAGGGGGAAACACTGAAGCTTTCTTT. As protein: CASIPSGGNTEAFF.

The table lists this clonotype with a few counts. The rearrangement links TRBV7-9 to TRBJ2-1; 8 bases are shared with TRBD1. This CDR3 comprises 13 residues. Germline-derived CDR1 and CDR2 are SEHNR and FQNEAQ (reference sequence). Trimming took 3 bases from V and 10 from J; bases not matched to a gene: 5. The CDR3: CASSLAGGREQFF. CDR3 bases: TGTGCCAGCAGCTTGGCAGGGGGCAGGGAGCAGTTCTTC.

This clonotype was observed a handful of times. The chain couples TRBV5-1 to TRBJ2-3; D ambiguous. V was pared by 1 base and J by 2 bases, with 23 bases between. The CDR3 runs 19 residues. Per germline, CDR1 SGHRS and CDR2 YFSETQ. Here the CDR3 reads CASSLQRLHSLFDTDTQYF. Written as DNA, the CDR3 is TGCGCCAGCAGCTTGCAAAGGCTTCATTCCCTTTTCGACACAGATACGCAGTATTTT.

This clonotype was recorded at least ten times. The V gene is TRBV5-5, the J gene TRBJ1-1; TRBD1 matches 9 bases. This CDR3 has 17 residues. The germline V gene encodes CDR1 SGHKS and CDR2 YYEKEE (reference sequence). After removal of 0 bases from V and 3 bases from J, the junction contained 9 bases not matched to a gene. The CDR3 DNA is TGTGCCAGCAGCTTGGCGCCTACAGGGGGCTTAGACACTGAAGCTTTCTTT. Its protein product is CASSLAPTGGLDTEAFF. The full variable domain, completed using reference TRBV5-5 and TRBJ1-1, is DAGVTQSPTHLIKTRGQQVTLRCSPISGHKSVSWYQQVLGQGPQFIFQYYEKEERGRGNFPDRFSARQFPNYSSELNVNALLLGDSALYLCASSLAPTGGLDTEAFFGQGTRLTVV.

This clonotype was seen many times. The V gene is TRBV19, the J gene TRBJ2-3; the match to TRBD2 covers 10 bases. V was pared by 9 bases and J by 4 bases, with 4 bases of the junction left unmatched. Germline V lookup: CDR1 LNHDA, CDR2 SQIVND (reference sequence). The CDR3 has 13 amino acids. CDR3 amino acids: CASRAGGADTQYF. The CDR3, as DNA: TGTGCCAGCAGAGCGGGAGGGGCAGATACGCAGTATTTT.

This clonotype was seen ten or more times. The chain employs TRBV27 and TRBJ2-3; D remains unclear. From germline, CDR1 is MNHEY and CDR2 SMNVEV (reference sequence). This CDR3 has 13 amino acids. V lost 6 bases and J lost 8, with 15 bases in between. This chain's CDR3 is CASSRTTRSTQYF. The DNA for the CDR3 is TGTGCCAGCAGCAGAACTACACGGAGTACGCAGTATTTT.

This clonotype has ten or more counts. The CDR3 nucleotides read TGCGCCAGCAGCCAAGACCGCCTACAGGGGGGTAATTCACCCCTCCACTTT. This codes for CASSQDRLQGGNSPLHF. The gene calls are TRBV4-1 and TRBJ1-6, with 8 bases lining up with TRBD1. Looked up from germline, CDR1 is MGHRA and CDR2 is YSYEKL. There are 17 residues in the CDR3. V lost 0 bases to trimming and J lost 6 bases; unmatched junction nucleotides: 7.

This clonotype was picked up many times. The chain links TRBV27 to TRBJ2-1; 7 bases are a match to TRBD2. This CDR3 contains 16 residues. The V and J ends lost 5 bases and 0 bases, in that order; junction bases with no gene match: 7. Germline V gene data show CDR1 as MNHEY and CDR2 as SMNVEV (reference sequence). CDR3 sequence (DNA): TGTGCCAGCAGTCCGCTCCAGCGGGGCTCCTACAATGAGCAGTTCTTC. Its protein is CASSPLQRGSYNEQFF.

This clonotype was detected ten times or more. The CDR3 DNA follows: TGTGCCAGCTCACCCGGACAATCCTACGAGCAGTACTTC. Translation gives CASSPGQSYEQYF. V gene TRBV18 combines with J gene TRBJ2-7, with a possible D match to TRBD1 (5 bases). CDR1 and CDR2 from the germline V gene are KGHSH and LQKENI. V shed 3 bases and J shed 1 base, with 7 bases lying between them. CDR3 length equals 13 residues.

Many counts were recorded for this clonotype. In DNA, the CDR3 is TGTGCCAGCAAACTAGCGGGAGTTGAGACCCAGTACTTC. Protein: CASKLAGVETQYF. The chain joins TRBV6-1 to TRBJ2-5; TRBD2 agrees at 11 bases. J was trimmed by 5 bases and V by 7 bases; bases with no gene match: 3. Per the germline V gene, CDR1 is MNHNS and CDR2 is SASEGT. The CDR3 is 13 amino acids.

This clonotype has only a few counts. This rearrangement joins TRBV13 to TRBJ1-4; no reliable D call. V was pared by 5 bases and J by 0 bases, with 10 bases between. The CDR3 is made up of 15 amino acids. Germline assignment: CDR1 PRHDT and CDR2 FYEKMQ (reference sequence). The CDR3 here is CASSQYSATNEKLFF. The CDR3 region has the DNA TGTGCCAGCAGCCAATACAGTGCAACTAATGAAAAACTGTTTTTT.

This clonotype has a count of ten or more. The gene calls are TRBV12-3 or TRBV12-4 and TRBJ2-5; 7 bases line up with TRBD2. This CDR3 contains 17 residues. With 3 bases clipped from V and 2 bases from J, the junction kept 12 bases outside the gene matches. CDR3 coding DNA: TGTGCCAGCAGTTTTAGGGGCGGGGGAGGGTCTCAAGAGACCCAGTACTTC. Translating gives CASSFRGGGGSQETQYF.

This clonotype was counted ten times or more. The DNA for the CDR3 is TGTGCCAGCTCACCTCCCGGGACAGGGGGTGCTGAAGCTTTCTTT. It is translated as CASSPPGTGGAEAFF. V usage is TRBV18 and J usage is TRBJ1-1; TRBD1 matches 11 bases. With 3 bases clipped from V and 6 bases from J, the junction kept 6 bases outside the gene matches. CDR3 length equals 15 residues. Germline-derived CDR1 and CDR2 are KGHSH and LQKENI.

At least ten counts were recorded for this clonotype. The V gene is TRBV6-1, the J gene TRBJ2-1; possible D gene TRBD1, 6 bases. The CDR3 length is 14 residues. The germline gives CDR1 MNHNS, CDR2 SASEGT. V lost 7 bases to trimming and J lost 8 bases, with 18 bases between them. The CDR3 bases are TGTGCCAGCACCCAGGGGTATAGTCGGCATGAGCAGTTCTTC. Its protein is CASTQGYSRHEQFF.